These 5 T cell receptor beta chains were sequenced from one sample in a study of T-cell reconstitution after alpha-beta-depleted transplantation in children. Molecular barcoding with unique molecular identifiers was used for the TCRbeta library. Each CDR3 protein is one row after TCRdb ran MiXCR on the PCR reads. The sample holds 780,000 or so distinct CDR3 sequences, around 17% seen once. The sample was PBMCs, mostly from graft donor cells, taken 360 days after TCRalphabeta/CD19-depleted stem cell transplant. These receptors came from a male patient younger than 18 who had a stem cell transplant for acute lymphoblastic leukemia, so the T cells may come from the graft donor.

This sequence joins TRBV7-2 and TRBJ2-3; 12 bases align to TRBD2. The CDR3 covers 15 residues. V was clipped by 4 bases and J by 5 bases; unmatched bases: 4. Germline V gives CDR1 SGHTA, CDR2 FQGNSA. The CDR3 DNA is TGTGCCAGCAGCTCCAGGACTAGCGGGGTAGATACGCAGTATTTT. This gives the protein CASSSRTSGVDTQYF.

There are a few counts of this clonotype. The gene calls are TRBV11-2 and TRBJ2-7, with TRBD2 identical over 7 bases. Germline CDR1 is SGHAT and CDR2 is FQNNGV. V shed 5 bases and J 3 bases; nucleotides not matched to a gene: 10. This CDR3 has 15 residues. The CDR3 is CASSPAQRDDYEQYF. The DNA for the CDR3 is TGTGCCAGCAGCCCCGCTCAGCGGGATGACTACGAGCAGTACTTC.

V and J are TRBV12-3 or TRBV12-4 and TRBJ1-1, with D possibly TRBD1 on 5 matching bases. This CDR3 has 16 amino acids. Trimming removed 4 bases at V and 1 base at J, with 16 bases between. The CDR3: CASSSLEGPANTEAFF. CDR3 nucleotides: TGTGCCAGCAGTTCACTCGAGGGACCCGCGAACACTGAAGCTTTCTTT.

V and J are TRBV4-1 and TRBJ2-7; D is ambiguous. The CDR3 runs 16 residues. Germline-derived CDR1 and CDR2 are MGHRA and YSYEKL. V lost 4 bases, J lost 2 bases, and 18 bases lay in between. The CDR3 loop is CASSLSGGMAAYEQYF. DNA for the CDR3: TGCGCCAGCAGCCTCTCCGGTGGGATGGCGGCCTACGAGCAGTACTTC.

This clonotype occurred a few times. The chain recombines TRBV24-1 with TRBJ2-1, with D perhaps TRBD1 (5 bases). Per germline, CDR1 KGHDR and CDR2 SFDVKD. This CDR3 spans 15 amino acids. Between the trimmed V and J ends, which lost 4 bases and 0 bases, there was a span of 9 bases. The CDR3 here is CATSDQGSSYNEQFF. The CDR3 DNA follows: TGTGCCACCAGTGACCAGGGTAGCTCCTACAATGAGCAGTTCTTC.